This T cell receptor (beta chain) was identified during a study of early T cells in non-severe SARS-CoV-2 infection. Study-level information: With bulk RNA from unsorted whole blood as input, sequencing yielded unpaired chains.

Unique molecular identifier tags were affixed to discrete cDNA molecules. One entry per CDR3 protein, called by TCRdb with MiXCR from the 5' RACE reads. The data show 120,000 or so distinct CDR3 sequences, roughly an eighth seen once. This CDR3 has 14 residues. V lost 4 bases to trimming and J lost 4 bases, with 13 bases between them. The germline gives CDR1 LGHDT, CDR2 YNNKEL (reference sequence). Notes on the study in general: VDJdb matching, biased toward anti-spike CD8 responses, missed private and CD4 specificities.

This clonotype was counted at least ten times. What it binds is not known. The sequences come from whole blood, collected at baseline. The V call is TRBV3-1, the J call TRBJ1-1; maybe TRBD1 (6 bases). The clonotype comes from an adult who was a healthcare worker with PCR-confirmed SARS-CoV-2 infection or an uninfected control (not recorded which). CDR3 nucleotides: TGTGCCAGCAGCCCCGGGACAAGGGGCACTGAAGCTTTCTTT. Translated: CASSPGTRGTEAFF.